Reported below is one TCR beta chain. Its antigen remains unknown. The data are from a study of T cell responses to AZD1222 COVID-19 vaccine. Study outcomes and limitations: Donors were largely white British and mainly female; clonal diversity was possibly underestimated. There were repertoire samples only from the period after the peak T cell response. Baseline seropositivity occurred in only a handful of AZD1222 recipients. Unmutated regions of variants are reportedly targeted by nearly half of spike-specific TCRs.

Profiled with immunoSEQ multiplex PCR; TCRdb holds only in-frame clones, not every one. The sample consists of about 70,000 clones, approximately 90% of them appearing once. Material: peripheral blood, obtained 28 days after the second dose of the MenACWY control vaccine. The clonotype originates from an adult who received the MenACWY meningococcal vaccine as a control.

Written as DNA, the CDR3 is TGTGCCAGCAGTTTGGGGAGTCTGCTAGACAATGAGCAGTTCTTC. Amino acids: CASSLGSLLDNEQFF. The V gene is TRBV27, the J gene TRBJ2-1, with D tentatively TRBD2 (5 bases). Germline CDR1 and CDR2: MNHEY and SMNVEV (reference sequence). This CDR3 has 15 residues. V was clipped by 3 bases and J by 5 bases, with 14 bases between them.